This T cell receptor beta chain appears in the sequencing data of a study of control samples from healthy donors and cancer patients. After removal of 3 bases from V and 9 bases from J, the junction contained 7 bases not matched to a gene. Per the germline V gene, CDR1 is KGHSH and CDR2 is LQKENI. CDR3 length equals 15 residues. The table came from immunoSEQ multiplex PCR; TCRdb's copy has only in-frame clones and leaves some out. The sample has 160,000 or so clones, about 94% seen once. The clonotype comes from a man between 60 and 75 years old with colorectal cancer. The rearrangement uses TRBV18 and TRBJ1-6; 8 nucleotides match TRBD1. The sequenced material came from PBMCs. This chain's CDR3 is CASSPTRDRGSPLHF. In DNA form, the CDR3 reads TGTGCCAGCTCACCCACCCGAGACAGGGGTTCACCCCTCCACTTT.